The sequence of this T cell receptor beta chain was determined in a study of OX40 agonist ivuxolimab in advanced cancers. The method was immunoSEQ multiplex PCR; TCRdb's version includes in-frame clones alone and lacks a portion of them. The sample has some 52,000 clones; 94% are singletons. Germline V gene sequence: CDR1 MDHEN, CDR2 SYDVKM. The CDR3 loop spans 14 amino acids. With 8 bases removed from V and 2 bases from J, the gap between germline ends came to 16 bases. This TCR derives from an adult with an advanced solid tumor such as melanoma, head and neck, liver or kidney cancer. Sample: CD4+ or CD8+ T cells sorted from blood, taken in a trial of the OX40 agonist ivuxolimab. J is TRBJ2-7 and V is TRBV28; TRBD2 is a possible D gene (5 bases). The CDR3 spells CASRLGRAPYEQYF. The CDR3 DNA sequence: TGTGCCAGCCGCCTTGGGCGGGCCCCCTACGAGCAGTACTTC. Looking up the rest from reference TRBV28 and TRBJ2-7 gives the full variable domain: DVKVTQSSRYLVKRTGEKVFLECVQDMDHENMFWYRQDPGLGLRLIYFSYDVKMKEKGDIPEGYSVSREKKERFSLILESASTNQTSMYLCASRLGRAPYEQYFGPGTRLTVT.